This is a list of T cell receptor beta chains from one sample in a study of memory CD4+ T cells and cytomegalovirus serostatus. Assay: immunoSEQ multiplex PCR; the TCRdb copy retains only in-frame clones and omits some. In the table there are some 80,000 clones, around 80% of which are singletons. What was sequenced was memory CD4+ T cells from blood. Source of these receptors: an adult in good health and CMV-seronegative. Both conserved end residues are trimmed from each CDR3.

V gene	J gene	CDR3 length	CDR3 protein
TRBV5-1	TRBJ1-1	11	ASSSQENTEAF
TRBV7-3	TRBJ2-7	11	ASSLNGGYEQY
TRBV9	TRBJ1-6	13	ASSVEGGLNSPLH
TRBV28	TRBJ2-5	12	ASSVPSRWETQY
TRBV10-3	TRBJ1-1	11	AISMDWNTEAF
TRBV6-5	TRBJ1-1	14	ASSYTGQGAPERAF
TRBV7-7	TRBJ2-2	16	ASSLDPSGGHNTGELF
TRBV18	TRBJ1-1	13	ASSPGGGENTEAF
TRBV4-1	TRBJ1-1	13	ASSHTGTLGTEAF
TRBV4-1	TRBJ2-3	12	ASSQAPTSDTQY
TRBV5-8	TRBJ1-5	11	ASGTGGWQPQH
TRBV10-3	TRBJ1-4	12	AISGDRGDEKLF
TRBV10-1	TRBJ2-1	13	ASSGKGTGVGEQF
TRBV7-3	TRBJ2-5	11	ASSVAGGETQY
TRBV5-1	TRBJ1-2	12	ASSPGQGNYGYT
TRBV27	TRBJ2-2	14	ASSLLWDSNTGELF
TRBV7-3	TRBJ2-3	14	ASSPGQRGNTDTQY
TRBV11-2	TRBJ2-5	12	ASSLVSGGETQY
TRBV2	TRBJ1-5	11	ASYRGPDQPQH
TRBV2	TRBJ2-3	11	ASSEGQWDTQY
TRBV2	TRBJ2-1	9	ASSGRWEQF
TRBV19	TRBJ1-4	14	ASIRETGLPNEKLF
TRBV19	TRBJ1-6	14	ASSTRVGVSNSPLH
TRBV11-2	TRBJ2-7	12	ASTLAGLTSEQY
TRBV28	TRBJ2-1	10	ASSLVVGEQF
TRBV30	TRBJ2-6	13	AWSVQGSGANVLT
TRBV6-1	TRBJ1-5	10	ASSEGPGPQH
TRBV7-3	TRBJ2-1	14	ASSPLAGISYNEQF
TRBV11-2	TRBJ2-1	15	ASSLVGGATNGNEQF
TRBV11-2	TRBJ2-2	15	ASSRLAGGRGTGELF
TRBV7-9	TRBJ2-7	15	ASSETGTGGLTYEQY
TRBV5-1	TRBJ1-3	17	ASSLDALGGGFSGNTIY
TRBV6-5	TRBJ2-3	11	ASNPGDTDTQY
TRBV4-1	TRBJ2-1	13	ASSQGGDRWGEQF
TRBV7-6	TRBJ1-1	11	ASNQGGNTEAF
TRBV23-1	TRBJ1-1	13	ASSQSTGRNTEAF
TRBV30	NA	11	AWSEDSRREQY
TRBV7-2	TRBJ2-1	17	ASSSLSVRASGSYNEQF
TRBV11-2	TRBJ2-5	15	ASSLDRLAGGQQTQY
TRBV30	TRBJ2-4	11	AWEGKVKNIQY
TRBV11-2	TRBJ2-3	12	ASSQGLATDTQY
TRBV7-2	TRBJ1-2	12	ASSQDRQGAGYT
TRBV6-1	TRBJ1-1	13	ASSEKSAGRVKAF
TRBV19	TRBJ2-2	13	ASSIATVNTGELF
TRBV10-1	TRBJ1-4	12	ASSEVSAEEKLF
TRBV7-6	TRBJ2-1	13	ASSLAGGELGEQF
TRBV11-1	TRBJ2-7	12	ASSLEPGGLEQY
TRBV30	TRBJ2-7	11	AWRRGTKGEQY
TRBV30	TRBJ2-3	10	AWSLSTDTQY
TRBV9	TRBJ2-2	12	ASSVAQGSGELF
TRBV7-2	TRBJ1-2	11	ASSTLTDYGYT
TRBV7-2	TRBJ1-1	13	ASSEFGGAQTEAF
TRBV25-1	TRBJ1-1	11	ASRGLLNTEAF
TRBV19	TRBJ1-1	12	ASSFDRGGTEAF
TRBV7-9	TRBJ1-1	12	ASSLGWGGTEAF